This paragraph reports one T cell receptor (beta chain). Its antigen is not known. General study points: Greatest tumor Treg TCR overlap was with tumor naive CD4+ cells.

Constant-region reverse primers amplified full-length variable regions, followed by semi-nested Nested Universal Primer A PCR. Using its own MiXCR run on the 5' RACE reads, TCRdb lists one record per CDR3 protein. The sample has 7,400 or so distinct CDR3 sequences, 35% to 45% seen once; the top ten hold 3.5% to 4.5%. From germline, CDR1 is DFQATT and CDR2 SNEGSKA (reference sequence). Trimming removed 5 bases at V and 2 bases at J, with 15 bases between. The CDR3 totals 14 residues. The sample comprised memory CD4+ T cells sorted from blood. This sample's subset: memory CD4+ T cells, CD4+CD45RO+CD25-. The clonotype originates from a female donor with breast cancer. The gene calls are TRBV20-1 and TRBJ1-2; D unresolved. The CDR3 here is CSAPRQAFNYGYTF. DNA of the CDR3: TGCAGTGCTCCTCGGCAGGCCTTCAACTATGGCTACACCTTC.